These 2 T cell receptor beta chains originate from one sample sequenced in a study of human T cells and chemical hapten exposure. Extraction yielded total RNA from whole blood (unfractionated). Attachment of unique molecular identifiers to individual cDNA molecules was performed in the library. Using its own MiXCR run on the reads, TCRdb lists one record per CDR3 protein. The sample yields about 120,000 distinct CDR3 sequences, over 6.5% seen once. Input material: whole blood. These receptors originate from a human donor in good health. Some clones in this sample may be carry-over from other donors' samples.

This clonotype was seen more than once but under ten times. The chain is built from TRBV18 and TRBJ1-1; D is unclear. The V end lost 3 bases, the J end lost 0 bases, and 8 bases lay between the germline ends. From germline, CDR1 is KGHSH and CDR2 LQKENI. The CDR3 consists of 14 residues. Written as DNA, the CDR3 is TGTGCCAGCTCACCCCCGGACGTGAACACTGAAGCTTTCTTT. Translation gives CASSPPDVNTEAFF.

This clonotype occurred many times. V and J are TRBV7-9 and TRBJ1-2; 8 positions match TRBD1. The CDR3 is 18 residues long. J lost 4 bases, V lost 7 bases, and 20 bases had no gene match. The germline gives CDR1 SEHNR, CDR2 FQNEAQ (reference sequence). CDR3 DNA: TGTGCCAGCAACGTGGGGGAGGGCAGGGGGCAGGAAGGCTATGGCTACACCTTC. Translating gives CASNVGEGRGQEGYGYTF.